The clone carrying this T cell receptor (beta chain) came up a few times. The antigen is undetermined. The data derive from a study of T cells after yellow fever vaccination. The CDR3 totals 8 residues. 5'RACE template switching produced TCR cDNA carrying a universal primer site and UMIs. Using its own MiXCR run on the 5' RACE reads, TCRdb lists one record per CDR3 protein. The sample contains 150,000 or so distinct CDR3 sequences, roughly 8.8% of which appear only once. Overall study results and limits: The study noted that FACS-sorted repertoires could contain abundant clonotypes contaminating from the bulk population. Post-booster samples contained most primary-vaccination clones (about 95% CD4, less than 90% CD8).

This TCR was recovered from a man between 18 and 35 years old who received the YFV17D yellow fever vaccine. This sample comprised CD8+ T cells sorted from PBMCs, obtained 45 days after the yellow fever booster vaccination. V gene TRBV21-1 combines with J gene TRBJ2-5. TRBV21-1 is reported as a pseudogene. For the CDR3, the DNA is TGTGGGTTAGAGACCCAGTACTTC. It specifies CGLETQYF.